The 24 T cell receptor beta chains below were found in one sample sequenced in a study of cytotoxic CD8 clonotypes in ibrutinib-treated CLL. Assay used: immunoSEQ multiplex PCR; TCRdb lists only in-frame clones, some missing. There are over 120,000 clones in the sample; roughly 76% occur only once, and 4.5% to 6% lies in the top ten. This specimen was PBMCs, taken after 24 months of ibrutinib treatment. The receptors originated from a human donor with chronic lymphocytic leukemia.

V gene TRBV18 combines with J gene TRBJ1-1; D ambiguous. Germline V gives CDR1 KGHSH, CDR2 LQKENI. Trimming removed 3 bases from V and 6 bases from J, with 14 bases in between. This CDR3 has 14 residues. DNA for the CDR3: TGTGCCAGCTCACCCCCGGGTAATCCCTCTGAAGCTTTCTTT. This sequence encodes CASSPPGNPSEAFF.

V is TRBV9 and J is TRBJ2-3; 7 bases agree with TRBD2. The V gene end was trimmed by 0 bases and the J gene end by 0 bases; junction bases not matched to a gene: 7. The CDR3 runs 17 residues. CDR1 is SGDLS and CDR2 is YYNGEE in the germline V gene. CDR3 sequence: CASSVALAGASTDTQYF. The DNA of the CDR3 is TGTGCCAGCAGCGTAGCTCTCGCGGGAGCTAGCACAGATACGCAGTATTTT.

This clone was seen at least ten times. The rearrangement uses TRBV28 and TRBJ1-2, with D uncertain. The V and J ends lost 4 bases and 8 bases respectively, with 5 bases between them. The CDR3 has 10 amino acids. Per the germline V gene, CDR1 is MDHEN and CDR2 is SYDVKM. The chain's CDR3 is CASSSDGYTF. CDR3 bases: TGTGCCAGCAGTTCCGACGGCTACACCTTC.

The chain uses TRBV6-5 and TRBJ2-5; D gene unclear. Germline values: CDR1 MNHEY, CDR2 SVGAGI. This CDR3 has 14 amino acids. V lost 6 bases and J 1 base, leaving 12 bases between the germline ends. CDR3 amino acids: CASSLSKTQETQYF. CDR3 coding DNA: TGTGCCAGCAGCCTTTCAAAGACCCAAGAGACCCAGTACTTC.

This chain joins TRBV7-6 and TRBJ2-7; TRBD2 agrees at 10 bases. The trim removed 5 bases at V and 6 bases at J, leaving 13 bases unmatched. Per germline, CDR1 SGHVS and CDR2 FNYEAQ. The CDR3 has 16 amino acids. This CDR3 reads CASSPRFLAGGSEQYF. The CDR3 DNA reads as TGTGCCAGCAGCCCCCGCTTTTTAGCGGGGGGTTCCGAGCAGTACTTC.

The chain joins TRBV11-1 to TRBJ2-5; unclear D gene. V was clipped by 3 bases and J by 1 base, with 15 bases between them. The CDR3 consists of 16 residues. The germline V gene encodes CDR1 SGHAT and CDR2 FQDESV (reference sequence). This chain's CDR3 is CASSLELSRRQETQYF. The CDR3 DNA reads as TGTGCCAGCAGCTTGGAACTTTCCAGGCGCCAAGAGACCCAGTACTTC.

V is TRBV4-3 and J is TRBJ2-3; 9 bases fit TRBD2. Germline V CDR1 and CDR2: LGHNA, YSLEER. The trim removed 1 base at V and 2 bases at J, leaving 10 bases unmatched. The CDR3 loop spans 18 amino acids. The CDR3 protein is CASSQGASGEGYTDTQYF. The CDR3 DNA reads TGCGCCAGCAGCCAAGGGGCTAGCGGGGAGGGTTACACAGATACGCAGTATTTT.

On this clone: The identical CDR3 is also encoded by other nucleotide sequences in the sample. This chain connects TRBV15 to TRBJ2-7; D is unresolved. The V end was cut by 0 bases, the J end by 4 bases, with 7 bases between. The germline CDR1 and CDR2 sequences are LNHNV and YYDKDF (reference sequence). The CDR3 totals 13 residues. The CDR3 spells CATSRDRSYEQYF. The CDR3 DNA follows: TGTGCCACCAGCAGAGATCGGTCTTACGAGCAGTACTTC.

This chain connects TRBV7-2 to TRBJ1-2, with a tentative D call TRBD1 (5 bases). V was shortened by 5 bases and J by 5 bases, with 12 bases between the two germline ends. The CDR3 has 13 residues. Per germline, CDR1 SGHTA and CDR2 FQGNSA. The CDR3 bases are TGTGCCAGCAGCCCGGGGACCCTATATGGCTACACCTTC. Its protein is CASSPGTLYGYTF.

The CDR3 bases are TGTGCCAGCAGCTTGTGGGCCGAGGGCGACAAACTGTTTTTT. Protein product: CASSLWAEGDKLFF. The chain links TRBV5-4 to TRBJ1-4; D remains unclear. The germline gives CDR1 SGHNT, CDR2 YYREEE (reference sequence). V was pared by 1 base and J by 11 bases, with 15 bases between. The CDR3 loop spans 14 amino acids.

The gene calls are TRBV30 and TRBJ1-6; D is unclear. The CDR3 length is 16 residues. Germline V gene data show CDR1 as GTSNPN and CDR2 as SVGIG (reference sequence). With 0 bases removed from V and 0 bases from J, the gap between germline ends came to 9 bases. CDR3 amino acids: CAWSVVRSSYNSPLHF. Here the CDR3 DNA reads TGTGCCTGGAGTGTCGTCAGAAGCTCCTATAATTCACCCCTCCACTTT. The full variable domain, its missing parts supplied by reference TRBV30 and TRBJ1-6, is SQTIHQWPATLVQPVGSPLSLECTVEGTSNPNLYWYRQAAGRGLQLLFYSVGIGQISSEVPQNLSASRPQDRQFILSSKKLLLSDSGFYLCAWSVVRSSYNSPLHFGNGTRLTVT.

This rearrangement joins TRBV7-2 to TRBJ2-1, with TRBD1 identical over 11 bases. Germline-derived CDR1 and CDR2 are SGHTA and FQGNSA. The CDR3 extends over 15 amino acids. The V and J ends lost 4 bases and 7 bases, in that order; junction bases with no gene match: 6. The CDR3 protein is CASSSPGTGGNEQFF. CDR3 bases: TGTGCCAGCAGCTCCCCCGGGACAGGGGGTAATGAGCAGTTCTTC.

The V call is TRBV7-2, the J call TRBJ1-1, with 11 bases matching TRBD1. Germline V gene lookup returns CDR1 SGHTA and CDR2 FQGNSA. The CDR3 length is 17 residues. The ends lost 2 bases at V and 1 base at J; junction bases unmatched: 6. CDR3 nucleotide sequence: TGTGCCAGCAGCTTAATGGGACAGGGGGGTTGGAACACTGAAGCTTTCTTT. Translated, it gives CASSLMGQGGWNTEAFF.

The genes are TRBV14 and TRBJ2-2; tentatively, D is TRBD2 (7 bases). Germline CDR1 reads SGHDN; CDR2 reads FVKESK. V was cut by 0 bases and J by 6 bases, with 20 bases left in between. The CDR3 covers 18 residues. The CDR3 DNA reads TGTGCCAGCAGCCAAGATCGCGGGGGCAGGGTTATATCCGGGGAGCTGTTTTTT. It specifies CASSQDRGGRVISGELFF.

The genes are TRBV18 and TRBJ2-7, with 8 bases that match TRBD1. This CDR3 spans 14 amino acids. V lost 3 bases to trimming and J lost 4 bases; unmatched junction nucleotides: 5. The germline gives CDR1 KGHSH, CDR2 LQKENI. CDR3 sequence reads: CASSPPDRAYEQYF. In nucleotides, the CDR3 is TGTGCCAGCTCACCCCCGGACAGGGCTTACGAGCAGTACTTC.

V usage is TRBV2 and J usage is TRBJ1-5; TRBD1 matches 8 bases. The germline CDR1 and CDR2 sequences are SNHLY and FYNNEI. The CDR3 runs to 13 residues. J gave up 7 bases and V 5 bases, and 4 bases lay outside the gene matches. The CDR3 here is CASSLTGGQPQHF. CDR3 coding DNA: TGTGCCAGCAGTCTTACAGGGGGGCAGCCCCAGCATTTT. Variable domain in full (rest from reference TRBV2 and TRBJ1-5): EPEVTQTPSHQVTQMGQEVILRCVPISNHLYFYWYRQILGQKVEFLVSFYNNEISEKSEIFDDQFSVERPDGSNFTLKIRSTKLEDSAMYFCASSLTGGQPQHFGDGTRLSIL.

The V call is TRBV9, the J call TRBJ1-1; 10 nucleotides agree with TRBD1. This CDR3 spans 15 amino acids. Germline V gene data show CDR1 as SGDLS and CDR2 as YYNGEE. V gave up 4 bases and J gave up 5 bases; unmatched junction bases: 8. The CDR3 loop reads CASSPQTGGSTEAFF. Here the CDR3 DNA reads TGTGCCAGCAGCCCCCAGACAGGGGGCAGTACTGAAGCTTTCTTT.

The chain employs TRBV5-1 and TRBJ1-1; perhaps TRBD1 as D (6 bases). Trimming shortened V by 0 bases and J by 1 base, and 10 bases separated the two germline ends. This CDR3 has 15 amino acids. The V gene's germline CDR1 is SGHRS and CDR2 YFSETQ. CDR3 nucleotides: TGCGCCAGCAGCTTGGTGGGGGCGGGGAACACTGAAGCTTTCTTT. Translated, it gives CASSLVGAGNTEAFF.

This clone was found a few times. CDR3: CASSSGGRPEAFF. The DNA of the CDR3 is TGTGCCAGCAGTTCCGGGGGGCGGCCTGAAGCTTTCTTT. This chain links TRBV28 with TRBJ1-1; maybe TRBD1 (6 bases). In germline, CDR1 is MDHEN, CDR2 SYDVKM. V lost 4 bases and J lost 6, with 12 bases in between. CDR3 length equals 13 residues.

J is TRBJ1-2 and V is TRBV14, with a possible D match to TRBD1 (5 bases). Trimming took off 4 bases at V and 3 bases at J, with 9 bases between the two ends. CDR3 size: 13 residues. The V gene's germline CDR1 is SGHDN and CDR2 FVKESK. The CDR3 loop reads CASSPGHDYGYTF. CDR3 sequence (DNA): TGTGCCAGCAGCCCCGGACACGACTATGGCTACACCTTC.

V usage is TRBV2 and J usage is TRBJ1-1; D call uncertain. CDR1 is SNHLY, CDR2 FYNNEI, per germline. There are 14 residues in the CDR3. Trimming took off 7 bases at V and 1 base at J, with 13 bases between the two ends. The CDR3 sequence: CASIRGGKNTEAFF. Written as DNA, the CDR3 is TGTGCCAGCATCCGTGGAGGGAAGAACACTGAAGCTTTCTTT.

The V gene is TRBV7-2, the J gene TRBJ2-7; D is possibly TRBD2 (5 bases). The V end lost 2 bases, the J end lost 7 bases, and 15 bases lay between the germline ends. Germline V gene data show CDR1 as SGHTA and CDR2 as FQGNSA. This CDR3 has 14 residues. The CDR3 coding sequence is TGTGCCAGCAGCTTACGGCCGAGGGAGTCGGAGCAGTACTTC. Translating gives CASSLRPRESEQYF.

The chain employs TRBV28 and TRBJ2-5; 7 positions match TRBD1. V was pared by 7 bases and J by 5 bases, with 13 bases of the junction left unmatched. The V gene's germline CDR1 is MDHEN and CDR2 SYDVKM. CDR3 size: 15 residues. This CDR3 reads CASNPGQTPKETQYF. In nucleotides, the CDR3 is TGTGCCAGCAACCCGGGACAGACACCCAAGGAGACCCAGTACTTC.

This chain connects TRBV27 to TRBJ2-3; TRBD2 agrees at 7 bases. This CDR3 has 13 amino acids. Germline loops: CDR1 MNHEY, CDR2 SMNVEV (reference sequence). With 8 bases clipped from V and 3 bases from J, the junction kept 5 bases outside the gene matches. Here the CDR3 DNA reads TGTGCCAGCCAAATGGGGGGGACAGATACGCAGTATTTT. Its translation is CASQMGGTDTQYF.